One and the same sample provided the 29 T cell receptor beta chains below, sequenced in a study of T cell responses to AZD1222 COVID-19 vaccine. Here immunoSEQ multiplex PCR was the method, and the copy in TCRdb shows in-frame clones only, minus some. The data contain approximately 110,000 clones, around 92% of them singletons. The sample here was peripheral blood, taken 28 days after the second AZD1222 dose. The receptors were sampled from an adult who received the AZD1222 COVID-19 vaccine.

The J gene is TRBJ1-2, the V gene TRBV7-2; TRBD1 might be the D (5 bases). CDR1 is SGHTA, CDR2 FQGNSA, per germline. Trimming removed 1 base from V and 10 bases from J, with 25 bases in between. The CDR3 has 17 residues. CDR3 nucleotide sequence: TGTGCCAGCAGCTTAGGACCAGGGCGCGGAGACGGAGGGGACTACACCTTC. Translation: CASSLGPGRGDGGDYTF.

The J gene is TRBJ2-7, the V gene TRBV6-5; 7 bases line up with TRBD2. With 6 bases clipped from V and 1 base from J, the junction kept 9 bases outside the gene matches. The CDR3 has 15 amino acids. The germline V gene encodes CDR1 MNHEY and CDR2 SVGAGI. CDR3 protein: CASSRSGGWSYEQYF. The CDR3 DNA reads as TGTGCCAGCAGCCGATCGGGAGGTTGGTCCTACGAGCAGTACTTC.

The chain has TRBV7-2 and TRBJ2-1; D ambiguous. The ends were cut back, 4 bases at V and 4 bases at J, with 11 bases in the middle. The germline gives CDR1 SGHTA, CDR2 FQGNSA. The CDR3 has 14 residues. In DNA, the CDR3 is TGTGCCAGCAGCTCACCTGAGGCGTACAATGAGCAGTTCTTC. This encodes CASSSPEAYNEQFF.

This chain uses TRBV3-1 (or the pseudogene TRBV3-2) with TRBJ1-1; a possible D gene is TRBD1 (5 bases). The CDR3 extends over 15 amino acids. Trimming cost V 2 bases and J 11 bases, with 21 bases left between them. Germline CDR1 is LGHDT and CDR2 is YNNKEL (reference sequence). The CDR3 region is CASSQTQTKGPRAFF. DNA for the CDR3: TGTGCCAGCAGCCAAACACAAACTAAGGGGCCCAGGGCTTTCTTT.

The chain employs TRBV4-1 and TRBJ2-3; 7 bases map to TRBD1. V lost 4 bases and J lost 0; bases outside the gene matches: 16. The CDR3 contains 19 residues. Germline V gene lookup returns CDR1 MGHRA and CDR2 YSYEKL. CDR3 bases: TGCGCCAGCAGCCCCCGCTGGACAGGTGATGACTCTAGCACAGATACGCAGTATTTT. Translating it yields CASSPRWTGDDSSTDTQYF.

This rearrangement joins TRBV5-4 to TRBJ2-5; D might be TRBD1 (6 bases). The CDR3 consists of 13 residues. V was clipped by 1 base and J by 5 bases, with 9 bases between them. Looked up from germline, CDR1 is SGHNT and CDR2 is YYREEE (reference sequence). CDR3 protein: CASSLTGKETQYF. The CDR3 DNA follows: TGTGCCAGCAGCTTGACAGGGAAGGAGACCCAGTACTTC.

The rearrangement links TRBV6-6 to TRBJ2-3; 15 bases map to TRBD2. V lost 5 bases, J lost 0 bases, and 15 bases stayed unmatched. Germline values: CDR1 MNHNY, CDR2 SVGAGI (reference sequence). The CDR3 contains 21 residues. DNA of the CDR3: TGTGCCAGCAGTCGATCCGGGACTAGCGGGGGGATTTACTCTAGCACAGATACGCAGTATTTT. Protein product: CASSRSGTSGGIYSSTDTQYF.

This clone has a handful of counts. The CDR3 DNA sequence: TGTGCCAGCAGCCAGACAAGGGACTTCTACGAGCAGTACTTC. As protein: CASSQTRDFYEQYF. This chain links TRBV11-2 with TRBJ2-7; TRBD2 is a possible D gene (6 bases). The CDR3 extends over 14 amino acids. The V end lost 5 bases, the J end lost 3 bases, and 14 bases lay between the germline ends. Per germline, CDR1 SGHAT and CDR2 FQNNGV.

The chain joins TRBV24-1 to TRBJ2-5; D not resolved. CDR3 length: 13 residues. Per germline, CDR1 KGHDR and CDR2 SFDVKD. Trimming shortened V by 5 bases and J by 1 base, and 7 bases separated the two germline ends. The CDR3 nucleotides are TGTGCCACCAGTGGTGGATTCCAAGAGACCCAGTACTTC. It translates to CATSGGFQETQYF.

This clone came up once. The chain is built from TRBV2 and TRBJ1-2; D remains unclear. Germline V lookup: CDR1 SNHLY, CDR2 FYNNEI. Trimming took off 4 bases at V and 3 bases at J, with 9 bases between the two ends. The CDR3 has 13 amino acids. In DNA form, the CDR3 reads TGTGCCAGCAGTGGGTTTTTGGACTATGGCTACACCTTC. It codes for CASSGFLDYGYTF.

CDR3 region: CASSLGSYSGIETLSEKLFF. The CDR3 DNA is TGTGCCAGTAGTTTGGGGTCCTATTCTGGGATCGAGACCCTCAGTGAAAAACTGTTTTTT. This rearrangement joins TRBV19 to TRBJ1-4; no firm D call. The CDR3 spans 20 residues. Per the germline V gene, CDR1 is LNHDA and CDR2 is SQIVND (reference sequence). V lost 5 bases, J lost 7 bases, and 32 bases lay in between.

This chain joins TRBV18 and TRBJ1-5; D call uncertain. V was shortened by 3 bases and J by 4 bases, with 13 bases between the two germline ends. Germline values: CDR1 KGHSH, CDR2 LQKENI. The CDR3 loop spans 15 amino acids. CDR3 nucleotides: TGTGCCAGCTCACCCGAGGCGTTGGGTAATCAGCCCCAGCATTTT. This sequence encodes CASSPEALGNQPQHF.

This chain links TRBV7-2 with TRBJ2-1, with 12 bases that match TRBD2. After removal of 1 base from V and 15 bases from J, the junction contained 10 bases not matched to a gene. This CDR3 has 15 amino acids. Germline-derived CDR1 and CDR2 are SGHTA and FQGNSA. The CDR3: CASSLVRTSGDGTFF. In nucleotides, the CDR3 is TGTGCCAGCAGCTTAGTTAGGACTAGCGGGGATGGGACGTTCTTC.

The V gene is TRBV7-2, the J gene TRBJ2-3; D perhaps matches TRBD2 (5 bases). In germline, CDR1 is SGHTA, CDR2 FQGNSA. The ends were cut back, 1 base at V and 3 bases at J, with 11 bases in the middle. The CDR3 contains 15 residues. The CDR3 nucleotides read TGTGCCAGCAGCTTAGACCCTGGCGGGACAGATACGCAGTATTTT. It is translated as CASSLDPGGTDTQYF. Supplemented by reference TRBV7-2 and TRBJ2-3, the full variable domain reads GAGVSQSPSNKVTEKGKDVELRCDPISGHTALYWYRQSLGQGLEFLIYFQGNSAPDKSGLPSDRFSAERTGGSVSTLTIQRTQQEDSAVYLCASSLDPGGTDTQYFGPGTRLTVL.

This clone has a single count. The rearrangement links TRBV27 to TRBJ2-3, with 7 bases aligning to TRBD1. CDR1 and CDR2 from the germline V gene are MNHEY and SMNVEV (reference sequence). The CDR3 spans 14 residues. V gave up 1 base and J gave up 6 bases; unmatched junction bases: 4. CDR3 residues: CASSLYRGRDTQYF. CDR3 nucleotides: TGTGCCAGCAGTTTATACAGGGGCAGGGATACGCAGTATTTT.

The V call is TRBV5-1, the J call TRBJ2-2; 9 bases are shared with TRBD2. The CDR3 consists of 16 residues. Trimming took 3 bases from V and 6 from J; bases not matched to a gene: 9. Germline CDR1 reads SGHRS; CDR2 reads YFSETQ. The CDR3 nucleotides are TGCGCCAGCAGCTCCACGGCGGGAGGGCCCGCCGGGGAGCTGTTTTTT. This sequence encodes CASSSTAGGPAGELFF.

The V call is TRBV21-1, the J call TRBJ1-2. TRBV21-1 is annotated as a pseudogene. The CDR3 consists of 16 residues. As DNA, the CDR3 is TGTGCCAGCAGCCATCGAGTCTGGGGGGTTTACTATGGCTACACCTTC. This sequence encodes CASSHRVWGVYYGYTF.

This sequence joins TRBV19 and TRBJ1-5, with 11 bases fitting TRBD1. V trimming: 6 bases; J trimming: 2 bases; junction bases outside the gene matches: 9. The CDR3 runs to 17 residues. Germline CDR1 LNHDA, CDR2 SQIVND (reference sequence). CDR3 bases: TGTGCCAGTAGCCGGACAGGGGGCGGATTTCGCAATCAGCCCCAGCATTTT. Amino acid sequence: CASSRTGGGFRNQPQHF.

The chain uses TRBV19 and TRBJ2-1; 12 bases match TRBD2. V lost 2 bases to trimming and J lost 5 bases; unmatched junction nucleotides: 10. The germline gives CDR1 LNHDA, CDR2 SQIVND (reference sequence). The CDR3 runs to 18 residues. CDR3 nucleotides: TGTGCCAGTAGTATACTAGTACATGGACTAGCGGGAAACAATGAGCAGTTCTTC. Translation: CASSILVHGLAGNNEQFF.

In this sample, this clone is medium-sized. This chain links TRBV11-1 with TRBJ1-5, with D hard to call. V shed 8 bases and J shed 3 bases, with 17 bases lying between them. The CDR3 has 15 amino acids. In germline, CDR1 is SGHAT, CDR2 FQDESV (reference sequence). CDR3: CASALSGAVNQPQHF. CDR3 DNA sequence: TGTGCCAGCGCATTATCCGGCGCAGTCAATCAGCCCCAGCATTTT.

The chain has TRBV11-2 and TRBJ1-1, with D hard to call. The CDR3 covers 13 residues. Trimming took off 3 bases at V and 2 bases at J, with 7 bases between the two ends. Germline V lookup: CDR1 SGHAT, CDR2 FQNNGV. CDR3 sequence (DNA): TGTGCCAGCAGCTTGGAGGTCAACACTGAAGCTTTCTTT. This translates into CASSLEVNTEAFF. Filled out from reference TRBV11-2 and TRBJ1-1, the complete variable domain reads EAGVAQSPRYKIIEKRQSVAFWCNPISGHATLYWYQQILGQGPKLLIQFQNNGVVDDSQLPKDRFSAERLKGVDSTLKIQPAKLEDSAVYLCASSLEVNTEAFFGQGTRLTVV.

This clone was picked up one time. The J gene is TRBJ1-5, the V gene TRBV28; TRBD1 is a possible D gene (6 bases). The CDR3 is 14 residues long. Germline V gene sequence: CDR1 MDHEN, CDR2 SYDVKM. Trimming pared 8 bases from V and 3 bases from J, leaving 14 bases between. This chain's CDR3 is CASFSGQNNQPQHF. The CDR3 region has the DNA TGTGCCAGCTTCTCTGGACAGAACAATCAGCCCCAGCATTTT.

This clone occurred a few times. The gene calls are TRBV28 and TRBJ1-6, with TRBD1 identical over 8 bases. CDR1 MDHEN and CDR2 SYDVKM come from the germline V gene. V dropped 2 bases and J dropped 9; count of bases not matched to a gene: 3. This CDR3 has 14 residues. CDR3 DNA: TGTGCCAGCAGTTTACAGGACAGGGCTTCACCCCTCCACTTT. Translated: CASSLQDRASPLHF.

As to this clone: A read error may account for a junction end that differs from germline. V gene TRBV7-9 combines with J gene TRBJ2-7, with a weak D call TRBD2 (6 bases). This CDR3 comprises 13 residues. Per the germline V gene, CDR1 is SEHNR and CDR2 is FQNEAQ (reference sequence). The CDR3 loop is CASTYIPPGTEGF. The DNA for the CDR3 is TGTGCCAGCACCTACATTCCCCCCGGGACGGAGGGTTTC.

The CDR3 nucleotides are TGTGCCAGCAGCCCGAGGACAGGGGGCCGCTCACCCCTCCACTTT. The encoded protein is CASSPRTGGRSPLHF. This chain uses TRBV13 with TRBJ1-6; 11 bases agree with TRBD1. V was clipped by 5 bases and J by 10 bases; unmatched bases: 7. The CDR3 runs to 15 residues. Germline V CDR1 and CDR2: PRHDT, FYEKMQ (reference sequence).

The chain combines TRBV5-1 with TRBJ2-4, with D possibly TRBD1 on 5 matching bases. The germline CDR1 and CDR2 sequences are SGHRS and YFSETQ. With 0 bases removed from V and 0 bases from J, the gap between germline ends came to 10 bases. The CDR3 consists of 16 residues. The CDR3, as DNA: TGCGCCAGCAGCTTGGGACAGATTATAGCCAAAAACATTCAGTACTTC. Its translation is CASSLGQIIAKNIQYF.

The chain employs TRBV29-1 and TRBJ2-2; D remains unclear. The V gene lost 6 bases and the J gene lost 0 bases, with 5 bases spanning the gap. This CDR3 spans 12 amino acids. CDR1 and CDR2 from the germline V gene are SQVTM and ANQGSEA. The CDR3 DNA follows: TGCAGCGTAAGGCCGAACACCGGGGAGCTGTTTTTT. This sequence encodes CSVRPNTGELFF.

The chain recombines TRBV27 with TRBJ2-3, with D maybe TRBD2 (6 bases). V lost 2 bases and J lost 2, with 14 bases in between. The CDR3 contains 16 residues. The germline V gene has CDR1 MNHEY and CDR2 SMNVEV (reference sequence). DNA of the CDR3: TGTGCCAGCAGTTTAAATTCCGGCGGGGCCACAGATACGCAGTATTTT. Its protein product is CASSLNSGGATDTQYF.

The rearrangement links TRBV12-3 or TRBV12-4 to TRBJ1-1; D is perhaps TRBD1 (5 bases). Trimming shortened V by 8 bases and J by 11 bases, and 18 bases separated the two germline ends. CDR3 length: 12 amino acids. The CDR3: CASSFGAVEAFF. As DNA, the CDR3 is TGTGCCAGCTCCTTTGGGGCAGTCGAGGCTTTCTTT.